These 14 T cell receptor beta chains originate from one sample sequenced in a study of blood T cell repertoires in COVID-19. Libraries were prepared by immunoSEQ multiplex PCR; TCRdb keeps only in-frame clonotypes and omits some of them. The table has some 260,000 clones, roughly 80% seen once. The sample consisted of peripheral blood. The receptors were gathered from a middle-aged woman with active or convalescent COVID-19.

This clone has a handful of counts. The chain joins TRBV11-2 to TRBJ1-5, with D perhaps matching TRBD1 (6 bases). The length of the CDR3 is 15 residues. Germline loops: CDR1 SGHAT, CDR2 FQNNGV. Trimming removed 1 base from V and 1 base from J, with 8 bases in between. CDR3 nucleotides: TGTGCCAGCAGCTTAGGGACAGTGAGCAATCAGCCCCAGCATTTT. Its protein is CASSLGTVSNQPQHF.

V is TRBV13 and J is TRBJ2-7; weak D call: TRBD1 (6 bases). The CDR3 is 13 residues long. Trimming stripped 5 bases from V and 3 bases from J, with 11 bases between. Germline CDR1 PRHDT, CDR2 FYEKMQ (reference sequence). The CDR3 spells CASSLPDSYEQYF. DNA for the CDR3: TGTGCCAGCAGCCTGCCGGACAGCTACGAGCAGTACTTC.

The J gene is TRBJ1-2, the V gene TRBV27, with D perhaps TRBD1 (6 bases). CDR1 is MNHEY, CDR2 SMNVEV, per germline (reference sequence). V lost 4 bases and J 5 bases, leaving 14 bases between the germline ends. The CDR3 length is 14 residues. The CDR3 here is CASSSPGQSYGYTF. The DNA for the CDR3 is TGTGCCAGCAGTTCCCCCGGACAGTCTTATGGCTACACCTTC.

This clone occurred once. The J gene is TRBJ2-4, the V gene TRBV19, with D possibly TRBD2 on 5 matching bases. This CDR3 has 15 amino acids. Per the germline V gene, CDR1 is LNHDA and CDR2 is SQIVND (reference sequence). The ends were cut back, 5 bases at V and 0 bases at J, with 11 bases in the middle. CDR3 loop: CASSDGLLAKNIQYF. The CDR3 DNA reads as TGTGCCAGTAGTGACGGACTTCTAGCCAAAAACATTCAGTACTTC.

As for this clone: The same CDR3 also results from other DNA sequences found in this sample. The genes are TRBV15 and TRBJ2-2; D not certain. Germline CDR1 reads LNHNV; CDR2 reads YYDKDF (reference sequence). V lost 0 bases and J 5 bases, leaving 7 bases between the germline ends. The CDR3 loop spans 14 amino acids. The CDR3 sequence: CATSRDRGTGELFF. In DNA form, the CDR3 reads TGTGCCACCAGCAGAGATAGAGGAACCGGGGAGCTGTTTTTT. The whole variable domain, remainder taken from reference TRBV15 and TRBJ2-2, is DAMVIQNPRYQVTQFGKPVTLSCSQTLNHNVMYWYQQKSSQAPKLLFHYYDKDFNNEADTPDNFQSRRPNTSFCFLDIRSPGLGDTAMYLCATSRDRGTGELFFGEGSRLTVL.

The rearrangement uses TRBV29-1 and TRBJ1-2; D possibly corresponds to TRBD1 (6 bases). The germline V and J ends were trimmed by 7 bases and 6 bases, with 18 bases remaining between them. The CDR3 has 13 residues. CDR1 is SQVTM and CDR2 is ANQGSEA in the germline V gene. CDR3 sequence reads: CSGGAGVGDGYTF. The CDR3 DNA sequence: TGCAGCGGAGGTGCAGGGGTAGGTGATGGCTACACCTTC.

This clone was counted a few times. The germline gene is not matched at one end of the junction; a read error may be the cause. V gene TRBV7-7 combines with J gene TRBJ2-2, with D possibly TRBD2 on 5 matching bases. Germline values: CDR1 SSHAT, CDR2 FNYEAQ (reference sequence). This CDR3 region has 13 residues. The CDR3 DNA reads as TGTGCTAGCAGCTTAGTTGGGAGCGGGGAGCTGTTTTTT. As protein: CASSLVGSGELFF. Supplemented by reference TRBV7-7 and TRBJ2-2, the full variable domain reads GAGVSQSPRYKVTKRGQDVTLRCDPISSHATLYWYQQALGQGPEFLTYFNYEAQPDKSGLPSDRFSAERPEGSISTLTIQRTEQRDSAMYRCASSLVGSGELFFGEGSRLTVL.

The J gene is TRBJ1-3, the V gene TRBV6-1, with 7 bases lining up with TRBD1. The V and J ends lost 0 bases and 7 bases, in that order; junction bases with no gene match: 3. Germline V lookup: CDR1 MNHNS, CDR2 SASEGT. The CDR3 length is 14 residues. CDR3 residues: CASSEAGTANTIYF. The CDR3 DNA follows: TGTGCCAGCAGTGAAGCTGGGACAGCCAACACCATATATTTT.

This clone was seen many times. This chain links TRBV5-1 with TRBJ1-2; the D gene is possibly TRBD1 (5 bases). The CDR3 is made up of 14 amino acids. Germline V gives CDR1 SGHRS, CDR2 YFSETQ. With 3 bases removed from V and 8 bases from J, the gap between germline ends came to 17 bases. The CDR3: CASSSPRGGRGYTF. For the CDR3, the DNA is TGCGCCAGCAGCTCTCCCCGCGGGGGGAGGGGCTACACCTTC.

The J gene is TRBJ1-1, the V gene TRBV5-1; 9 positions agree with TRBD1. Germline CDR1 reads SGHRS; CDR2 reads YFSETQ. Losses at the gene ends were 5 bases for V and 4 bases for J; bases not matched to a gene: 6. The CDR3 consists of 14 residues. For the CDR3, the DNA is TGCGCCAGCAGTTCTGGGACAGGGTCCACTGAAGCTTTCTTT. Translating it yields CASSSGTGSTEAFF.

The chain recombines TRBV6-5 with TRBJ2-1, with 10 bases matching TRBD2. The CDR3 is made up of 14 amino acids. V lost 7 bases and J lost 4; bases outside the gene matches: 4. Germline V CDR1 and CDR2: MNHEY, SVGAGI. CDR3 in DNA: TGTGCCAGCAATAGCGGGGGGATATACAATGAGCAGTTCTTC. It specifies CASNSGGIYNEQFF.

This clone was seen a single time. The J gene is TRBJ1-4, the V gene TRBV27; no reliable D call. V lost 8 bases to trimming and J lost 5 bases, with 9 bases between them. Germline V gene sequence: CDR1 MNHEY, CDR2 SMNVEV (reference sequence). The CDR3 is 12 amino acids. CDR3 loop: CASLGPNEKLFF. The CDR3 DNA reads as TGTGCCAGCCTAGGTCCCAATGAAAAACTGTTTTTT.

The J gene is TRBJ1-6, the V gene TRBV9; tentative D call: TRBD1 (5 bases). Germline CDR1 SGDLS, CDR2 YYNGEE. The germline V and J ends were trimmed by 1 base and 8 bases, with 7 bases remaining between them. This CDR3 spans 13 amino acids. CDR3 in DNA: TGTGCCAGCAGCGTAATAGGGGATTCACCCCTCCACTTT. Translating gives CASSVIGDSPLHF.

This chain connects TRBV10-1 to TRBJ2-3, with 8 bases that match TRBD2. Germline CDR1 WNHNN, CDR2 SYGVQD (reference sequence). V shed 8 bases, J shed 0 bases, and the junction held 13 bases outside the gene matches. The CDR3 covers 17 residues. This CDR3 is CASSGGGSVRSTDTQYF. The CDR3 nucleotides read TGCGCCAGCTCAGGCGGGGGGTCCGTCCGTAGCACAGATACGCAGTATTTT.